A single sample is the source of the 9 T cell receptor beta chains below, sequenced in a study of cytomegalovirus exposure and HLA in healthy donors. It was with 60 Vbeta and 13 Jbeta primers that the PCR ran. Measured with immunoSEQ multiplex PCR; TCRdb has only the in-frame clones, and not every one. In the table there are under 110,000 clones, 75% to 85% of which are singletons. The sample comprised PBMCs. The receptors originated from a man in his forties or fifties in good health and CMV-seronegative.

CDR3 protein: CASSDTYGYTF. The CDR3 nucleotides read TGTGCCAGCAGTGACACCTATGGCTACACCTTC. The rearrangement joins TRBV6-6 to TRBJ1-2, with unresolved D. The CDR3 length is 11 residues. Germline CDR1 reads MNHNY; CDR2 reads SVGAGI (reference sequence). The ends were cut back, 5 bases at V and 4 bases at J, with 5 bases in the middle.

The V call is TRBV29-1, the J call TRBJ1-2; D might be TRBD1 (5 bases). Germline CDR1 reads SQVTM; CDR2 reads ANQGSEA. V dropped 4 bases and J dropped 2 bases, with 8 bases sitting between them. The length of the CDR3 is 12 residues. Written as DNA, the CDR3 is TGCAGCGTTGGACAGCCCAACTATGGCTACACCTTC. Translating gives CSVGQPNYGYTF.

V gene TRBV29-1 combines with J gene TRBJ2-3, with 11 bases that match TRBD1. The V gene end was trimmed by 6 bases and the J gene end by 1 base; junction bases not matched to a gene: 12. CDR1 and CDR2 from the germline V gene are SQVTM and ANQGSEA. CDR3 length: 17 amino acids. CDR3 sequence reads: CSVQKAGTGGGTDTQYF. CDR3 coding DNA: TGCAGCGTCCAAAAGGCCGGGACAGGGGGAGGCACAGATACGCAGTATTTT.

The chain uses TRBV7-2 and TRBJ2-7, with TRBD2 matching 8 bases. The CDR3 extends over 15 amino acids. Germline loops: CDR1 SGHTA, CDR2 FQGNSA. V lost 5 bases and J lost 2; bases outside the gene matches: 8. The CDR3 is CASSHQAGDAYEQYF. Written as DNA, the CDR3 is TGTGCCAGCAGCCACCAAGCGGGGGACGCCTACGAGCAGTACTTC.

This sequence joins TRBV19 and TRBJ2-5; 7 nucleotides match TRBD2. The CDR3 loop spans 13 amino acids. After removal of 3 bases from V and 4 bases from J, the junction contained 2 bases not matched to a gene. CDR1 and CDR2 from the germline V gene are LNHDA and SQIVND (reference sequence). The chain's CDR3 is CASSMGGGETQYF. In nucleotides, the CDR3 is TGTGCCAGTAGTATGGGGGGGGGAGAGACCCAGTACTTC.

This clone was counted between two and nine times. The chain combines TRBV10-1 with TRBJ1-1, with D hard to call. The CDR3 runs 13 residues. Germline loops: CDR1 WNHNN, CDR2 SYGVQD (reference sequence). V was cut by 6 bases and J by 0 bases, with 8 bases left in between. Written as DNA, the CDR3 is TGCGCCAGCAGAAGAGGGATGAACACTGAAGCTTTCTTT. Translating it yields CASRRGMNTEAFF.

The rearrangement joins TRBV6-6 to TRBJ1-6; unclear D gene. The V and J ends lost 0 bases and 10 bases respectively, with 7 bases between them. Germline CDR1 MNHNY, CDR2 SVGAGI (reference sequence). CDR3 length: 13 amino acids. The CDR3 DNA sequence: TGTGCCAGCAGTTACTCGATAGAATCACCCCTCCACTTT. This translates into CASSYSIESPLHF.

V usage is TRBV18 and J usage is TRBJ1-2; D is perhaps TRBD1 (6 bases). V lost 3 bases and J lost 2, with 13 bases in between. This CDR3 spans 15 amino acids. Germline CDR1 reads KGHSH; CDR2 reads LQKENI. CDR3 sequence: CASSPSTGENYGYTF. In DNA, the CDR3 is TGTGCCAGCTCACCCTCGACAGGAGAAAACTATGGCTACACCTTC.

The CDR3 reads CASRLPRGNTGELFF. The CDR3 DNA sequence: TGCGCCAGCCGCCTCCCAAGGGGGAACACCGGGGAGCTGTTTTTT. The chain couples TRBV5-1 to TRBJ2-2, with D perhaps TRBD1 (5 bases). The V end was cut by 7 bases, the J end by 1 base, with 14 bases between. The germline V gene encodes CDR1 SGHRS and CDR2 YFSETQ. The CDR3 contains 15 residues. Full variable domain (outside the CDR3, taken from reference TRBV5-1 and TRBJ2-2): KAGVTQTPRYLIKTRGQQVTLSCSPISGHRSVSWYQQTPGQGLQFLFEYFSETQRNKGNFPGRFSGRQFSNSRSEMNVSTLELGDSALYLCASRLPRGNTGELFFGEGSRLTVL.